This T cell receptor (beta chain) emerged from a study of OX40 agonist ivuxolimab in advanced cancers. About the study: The patients' treatment was ivuxolimab, an agonistic anti-OX40 (CD134) antibody. Cancers in dose escalation were hepatocellular, melanoma, renal cell and head and neck. Those enrolled were 80% to 85% male, with a mean age of around 57 years and ages from roughly 20 to 85. The study, taken as a whole, reports: Expanded clones were, on average, more numerous in CD8+ T cells than in CD4+.

This clone was counted a single time. The antigen is unknown. The V and J ends lost 5 bases and 3 bases, in that order; junction bases with no gene match: 9. The CDR3 contains 15 residues. CDR1 and CDR2 from the germline V gene are LNHDA and SQIVND (reference sequence). Libraries were prepared by immunoSEQ multiplex PCR; TCRdb keeps only in-frame clonotypes and omits some of them. The table includes about 50,000 clones, about 90% detected once. Sequenced material: CD4+ or CD8+ T cells sorted from blood, taken in a trial of the OX40 agonist ivuxolimab. The V and J genes are TRBV19 and TRBJ2-7; 8 bases are shared with TRBD1. This sequence originates from an adult with an advanced solid tumor such as melanoma, head and neck, liver or kidney cancer. CDR3 coding DNA: TGTGCCAGTAGTCGCAGGACAGGGAGCCTCTACGAGCAGTACTTC. It specifies CASSRRTGSLYEQYF. Filled out from reference TRBV19 and TRBJ2-7, the complete variable domain reads DGGITQSPKYLFRKEGQNVTLSCEQNLNHDAMYWYRQDPGQGLRLIYYSQIVNDFQKGDIAEGYSVSREKKESFPLTVTSAQKNPTAFYLCASSRRTGSLYEQYFGPGTRLTVT.